This T cell receptor (beta chain) came from a study of regulatory T cells in long-lasting Graves disease. Study findings and constraints: What was studied was peripheral blood only, and not thyroid tissue.

Worth noting for this clonotype: The antigen is undetermined. Germline is not matched at one junction end, which may reflect a read error.

The time point is: newly diagnosed GD, antithyroid drugs for less than 3 months. RNA from PBMCs was the source of the TCR library. An endocrinology unit in Xi'an, China, supplied the patients. Sequencing libraries for TCR beta were prepared with iRepertoire HTBI primers and Arm-PCR of CDR3 regions. TCRdb called the multiplex PCR reads again in MiXCR, with one record for every CDR3 protein. Of about 540,000 distinct CDR3 sequences in the sample, less than 15% were seen once. These records were also assigned to another study, of T cells in Graves' hyperthyroidism and ophthalmopathy.

The source of this sequence is a man aged 25 to 40 with Graves disease. The source material was peripheral blood mononuclear cells (PBMCs), sampled at new diagnosis, from a patient treated with antithyroid drugs.

The CDR3 sequence: CTSSQEAGKKAFF. The CDR3 coding sequence is TGTACCAGCAGCCAAGAAGCCGGGAAAAAAGCTTTCTTT. The chain links TRBV2 to TRBJ1-1; D call uncertain. Per germline, CDR1 SNHLY and CDR2 FYNNEI. The CDR3 runs 13 residues.